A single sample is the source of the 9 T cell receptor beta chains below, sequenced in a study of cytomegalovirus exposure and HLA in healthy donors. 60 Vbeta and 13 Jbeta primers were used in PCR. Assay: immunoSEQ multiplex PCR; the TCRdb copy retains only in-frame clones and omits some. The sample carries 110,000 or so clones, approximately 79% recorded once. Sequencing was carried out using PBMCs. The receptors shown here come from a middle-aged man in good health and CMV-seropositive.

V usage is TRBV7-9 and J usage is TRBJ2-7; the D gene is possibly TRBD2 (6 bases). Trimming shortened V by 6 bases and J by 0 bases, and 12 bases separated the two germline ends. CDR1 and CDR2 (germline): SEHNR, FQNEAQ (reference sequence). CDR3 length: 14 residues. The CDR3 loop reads CASRSGVNSYEQYF. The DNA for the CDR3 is TGTGCCAGCAGGTCGGGAGTGAACTCCTACGAGCAGTACTTC.

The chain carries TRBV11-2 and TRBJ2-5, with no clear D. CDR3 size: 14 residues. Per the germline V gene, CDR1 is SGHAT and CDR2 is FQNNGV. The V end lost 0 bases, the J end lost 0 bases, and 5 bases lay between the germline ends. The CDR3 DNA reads TGTGCCAGCAGCTTAGATCTGTACCAAGAGACCCAGTACTTC. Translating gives CASSLDLYQETQYF.

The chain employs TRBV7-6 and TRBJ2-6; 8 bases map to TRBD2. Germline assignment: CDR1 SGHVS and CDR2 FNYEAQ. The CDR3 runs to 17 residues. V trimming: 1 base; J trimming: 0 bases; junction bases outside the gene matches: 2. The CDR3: CASSLVAGSSGANVLTF. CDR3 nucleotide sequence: TGTGCCAGCAGCTTAGTAGCGGGAAGCTCTGGGGCCAACGTCCTGACTTTC.

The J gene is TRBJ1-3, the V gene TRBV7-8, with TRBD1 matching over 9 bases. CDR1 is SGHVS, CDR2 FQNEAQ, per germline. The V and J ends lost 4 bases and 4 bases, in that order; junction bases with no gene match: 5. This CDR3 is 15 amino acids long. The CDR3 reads CASSSGGTGGNTIYF. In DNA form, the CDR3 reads TGTGCCAGCAGCTCAGGCGGGACAGGGGGAAACACCATATATTTT.

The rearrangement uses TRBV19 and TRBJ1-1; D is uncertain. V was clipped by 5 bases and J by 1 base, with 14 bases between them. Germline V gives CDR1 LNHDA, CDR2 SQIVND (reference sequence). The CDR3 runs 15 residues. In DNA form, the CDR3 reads TGTGCCAGTAGTCGATGGAGTGAGACGAACACTGAAGCTTTCTTT. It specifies CASSRWSETNTEAFF.

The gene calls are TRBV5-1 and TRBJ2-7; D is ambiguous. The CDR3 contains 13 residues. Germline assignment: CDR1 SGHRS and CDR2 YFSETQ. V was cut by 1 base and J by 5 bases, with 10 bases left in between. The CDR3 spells CASSLSSIHEQYF. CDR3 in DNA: TGCGCCAGCAGCTTGTCCAGTATTCACGAGCAGTACTTC.

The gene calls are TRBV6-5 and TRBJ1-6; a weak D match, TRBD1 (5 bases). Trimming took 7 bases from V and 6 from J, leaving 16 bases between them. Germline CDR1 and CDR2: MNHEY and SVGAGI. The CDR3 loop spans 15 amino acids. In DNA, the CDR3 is TGTGCCAGCAAGATCGACAGCGCAGCTAATTCACCCCTCCACTTT. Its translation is CASKIDSAANSPLHF.

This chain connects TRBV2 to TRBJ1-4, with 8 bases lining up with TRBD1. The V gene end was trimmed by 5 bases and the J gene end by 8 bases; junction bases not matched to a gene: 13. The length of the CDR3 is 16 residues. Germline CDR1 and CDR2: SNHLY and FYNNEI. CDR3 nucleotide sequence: TGTGCCAGCAGTTTATCCTGGGGACAGGATGGGGAAAAACTGTTTTTT. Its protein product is CASSLSWGQDGEKLFF.

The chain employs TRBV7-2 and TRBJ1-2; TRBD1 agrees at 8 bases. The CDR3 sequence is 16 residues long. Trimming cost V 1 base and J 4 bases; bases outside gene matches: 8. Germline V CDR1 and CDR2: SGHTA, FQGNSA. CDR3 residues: CASSLVAGGYRYGYTF. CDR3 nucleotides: TGTGCCAGCAGCTTAGTGGCAGGGGGCTATCGCTATGGCTACACCTTC.